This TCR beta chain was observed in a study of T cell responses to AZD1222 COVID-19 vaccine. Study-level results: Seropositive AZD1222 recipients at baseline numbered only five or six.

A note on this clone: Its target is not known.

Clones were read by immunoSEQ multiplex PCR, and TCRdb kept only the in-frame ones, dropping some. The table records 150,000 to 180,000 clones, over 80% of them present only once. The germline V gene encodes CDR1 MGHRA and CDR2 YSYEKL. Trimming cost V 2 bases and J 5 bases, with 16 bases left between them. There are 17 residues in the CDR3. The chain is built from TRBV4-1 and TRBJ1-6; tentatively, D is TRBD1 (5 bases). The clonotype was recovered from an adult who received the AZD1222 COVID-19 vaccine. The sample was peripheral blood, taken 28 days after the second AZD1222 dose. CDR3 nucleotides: TGCGCCAGCAGCCAAATGATTATAACCAGGGATAATTCACCCCTCCACTTT. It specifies CASSQMIITRDNSPLHF.